Listed below are T cell receptor beta chains from one sample, sequenced in a study of CD8+ T cells in alopecia areata. The method was immunoSEQ multiplex PCR; TCRdb's version includes in-frame clones alone and lacks a portion of them. The data show 95,000 to 110,000 clones, roughly 84% seen once. This specimen consisted of CD8+ T cells sorted from blood, obtained at week 24, from a patient treated with tofacitinib. The receptors here all came from a human donor with alopecia areata. CDR3s leave out the opening cysteine and the closing phenylalanine or tryptophan.

V gene: TRBV9; J gene: TRBJ1-2; CDR3 protein: ASSVGGGTDGYT
V gene: TRBV4-1; J gene: TRBJ2-5; CDR3 protein: ASSQDLETQY
V gene: TRBV5-4; J gene: TRBJ1-4; CDR3 protein: ASSLNSAEKLF
V gene: TRBV4-3; J gene: TRBJ2-7; CDR3 protein: ASSQEDRAAYEQY
V gene: TRBV7-9; J gene: TRBJ2-4; CDR3 protein: ASSREAGPKNIQY
V gene: TRBV4-1; J gene: TRBJ2-5; CDR3 protein: ASSQEGDLSETQY
V gene: TRBV5-4; J gene: TRBJ2-5; CDR3 protein: ASSLGQGEETQY
V gene: TRBV6-6; J gene: TRBJ2-5; CDR3 protein: ASSFRTGLRMTQY
V gene: TRBV21-1; J gene: TRBJ2-7; CDR3 protein: ASSKRRGENSYEQY
V gene: TRBV19; J gene: TRBJ2-3; CDR3 protein: ASSPGEPADTQY
V gene: TRBV15; J gene: TRBJ2-7; CDR3 protein: ATSRVPGLPGEQY
V gene: TRBV7-9; J gene: TRBJ1-5; CDR3 protein: ASSLEGATQPQH
V gene: TRBV18; J gene: TRBJ1-1; CDR3 protein: ASSLAGTGYEAF
V gene: TRBV2; J gene: TRBJ2-2; CDR3 protein: ASPGLEDGELF
V gene: TRBV6-5; J gene: TRBJ2-7; CDR3 protein: ASSYSDSYEQY
V gene: TRBV6-1; J gene: TRBJ2-1; CDR3 protein: ASSDIYNEQF
V gene: TRBV7-6; J gene: TRBJ2-6; CDR3 protein: ASDSGSGANVLT